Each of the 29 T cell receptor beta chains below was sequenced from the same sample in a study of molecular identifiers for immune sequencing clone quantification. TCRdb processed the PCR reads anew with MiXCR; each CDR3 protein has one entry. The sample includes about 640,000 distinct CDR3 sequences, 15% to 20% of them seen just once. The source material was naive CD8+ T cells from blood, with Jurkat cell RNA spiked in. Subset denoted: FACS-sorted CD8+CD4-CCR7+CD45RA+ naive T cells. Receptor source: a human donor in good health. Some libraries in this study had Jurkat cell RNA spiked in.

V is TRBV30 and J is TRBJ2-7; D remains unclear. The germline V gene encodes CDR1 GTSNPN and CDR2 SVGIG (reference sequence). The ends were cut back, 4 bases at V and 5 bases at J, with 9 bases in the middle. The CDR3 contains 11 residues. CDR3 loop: CAWNVRDEQYF. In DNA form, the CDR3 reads TGTGCCTGGAATGTACGAGACGAGCAGTACTTC. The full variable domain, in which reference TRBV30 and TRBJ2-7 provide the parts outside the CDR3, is SQTIHQWPATLVQPVGSPLSLECTVEGTSNPNLYWYRQAAGRGLQLLFYSVGIGQISSEVPQNLSASRPQDRQFILSSKKLLLSDSGFYLCAWNVRDEQYFGPGTRLTVT.

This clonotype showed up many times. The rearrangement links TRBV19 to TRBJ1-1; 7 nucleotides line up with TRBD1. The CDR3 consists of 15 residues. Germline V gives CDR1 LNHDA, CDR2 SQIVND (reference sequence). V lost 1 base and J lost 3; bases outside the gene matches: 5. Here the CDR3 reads CASSIGGTAYTEAFF. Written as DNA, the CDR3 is TGTGCCAGTAGTATAGGGGGGACAGCTTACACTGAAGCTTTCTTT. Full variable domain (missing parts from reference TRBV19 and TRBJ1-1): DGGITQSPKYLFRKEGQNVTLSCEQNLNHDAMYWYRQDPGQGLRLIYYSQIVNDFQKGDIAEGYSVSREKKESFPLTVTSAQKNPTAFYLCASSIGGTAYTEAFFGQGTRLTVV.

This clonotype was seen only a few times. CDR3 DNA sequence: TGTGCCACCAGCAGAGATAGACGACTAGGGGGTGAGCAGTACTTC. It is translated as CATSRDRRLGGEQYF. This sequence joins TRBV15 and TRBJ2-7; D may match TRBD1 or TRBD2 (6 bases each). Germline lookup yields CDR1 LNHNV and CDR2 YYDKDF (reference sequence). V lost 0 bases and J lost 7, with 16 bases in between. The CDR3 has 15 residues.

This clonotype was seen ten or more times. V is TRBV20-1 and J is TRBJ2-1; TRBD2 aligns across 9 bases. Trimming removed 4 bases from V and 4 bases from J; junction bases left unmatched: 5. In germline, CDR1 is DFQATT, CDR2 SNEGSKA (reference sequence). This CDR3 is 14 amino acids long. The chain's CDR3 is CSANSGLAYNEQFF. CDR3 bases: TGCAGTGCTAACTCGGGACTAGCATACAATGAGCAGTTCTTC.

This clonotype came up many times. CDR3 sequence (DNA): TGCAGTGCTAGAGATCCGGGGGGCACCAAAAACATTCAGTACTTC. It specifies CSARDPGGTKNIQYF. V usage is TRBV20-1 and J usage is TRBJ2-4; a possible D gene is TRBD2 (7 bases). This CDR3 region has 15 residues. CDR1 and CDR2 from the germline V gene are DFQATT and SNEGSKA (reference sequence). Between the trimmed V and J ends, which lost 0 bases and 2 bases, there was a span of 11 bases.

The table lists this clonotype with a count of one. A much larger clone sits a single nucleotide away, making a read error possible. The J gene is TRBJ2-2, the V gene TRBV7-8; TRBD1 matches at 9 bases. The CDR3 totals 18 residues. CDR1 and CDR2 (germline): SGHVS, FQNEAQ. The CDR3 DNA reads TGTGCCAGCAGCACGATTGGGATCCGGGACAGGGACACCGGGGGGCTGTTTTTT. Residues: CASSTIGIRDRDTGGLFF.

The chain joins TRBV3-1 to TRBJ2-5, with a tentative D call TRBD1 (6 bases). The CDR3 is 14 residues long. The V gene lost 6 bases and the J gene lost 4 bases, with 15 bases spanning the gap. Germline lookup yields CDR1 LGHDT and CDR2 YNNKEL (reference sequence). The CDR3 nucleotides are TGTGCCAGCAGGGTGACAGGAGATGGAGAGACCCAGTACTTC. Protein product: CASRVTGDGETQYF.

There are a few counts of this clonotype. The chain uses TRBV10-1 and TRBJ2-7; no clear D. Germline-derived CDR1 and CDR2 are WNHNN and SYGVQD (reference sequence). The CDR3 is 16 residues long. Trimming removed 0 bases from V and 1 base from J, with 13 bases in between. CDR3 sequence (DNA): TGCGCCAGCAGTGAGTCGACTCTTGGAAGATCCTACGAGCAGTACTTC. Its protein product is CASSESTLGRSYEQYF.

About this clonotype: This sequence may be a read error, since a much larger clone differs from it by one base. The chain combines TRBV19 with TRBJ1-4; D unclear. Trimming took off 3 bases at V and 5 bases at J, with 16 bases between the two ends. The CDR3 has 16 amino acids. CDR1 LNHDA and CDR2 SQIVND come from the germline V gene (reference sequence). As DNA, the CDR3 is TGTGCCAGTAGTATTGAGCAGACCCGGCGGAATGAAAAACTGTTTTTT. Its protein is CASSIEQTRRNEKLFF.

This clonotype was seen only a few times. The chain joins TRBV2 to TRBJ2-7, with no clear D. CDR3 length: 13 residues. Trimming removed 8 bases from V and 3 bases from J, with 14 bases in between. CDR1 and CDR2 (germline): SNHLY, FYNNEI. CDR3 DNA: TGTGCCAGCGCGGACGGCGGTCACTACGAGCAGTACTTC. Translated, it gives CASADGGHYEQYF.

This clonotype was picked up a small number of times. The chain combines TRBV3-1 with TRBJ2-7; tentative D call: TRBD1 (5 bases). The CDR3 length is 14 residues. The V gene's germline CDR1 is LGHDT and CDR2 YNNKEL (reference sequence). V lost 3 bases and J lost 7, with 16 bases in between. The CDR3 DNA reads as TGTGCCAGCAGCCAGGAAGGAGACAGCCGGGAGCAGTACTTC. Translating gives CASSQEGDSREQYF.

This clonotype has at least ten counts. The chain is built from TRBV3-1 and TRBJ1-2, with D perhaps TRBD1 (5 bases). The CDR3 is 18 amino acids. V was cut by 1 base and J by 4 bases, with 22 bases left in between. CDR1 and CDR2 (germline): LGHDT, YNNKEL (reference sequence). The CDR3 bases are TGTGCCAGCAGCCAAGCTGCGACAGCGTCGCATCTGATCTATGGCTACACCTTC. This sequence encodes CASSQAATASHLIYGYTF.

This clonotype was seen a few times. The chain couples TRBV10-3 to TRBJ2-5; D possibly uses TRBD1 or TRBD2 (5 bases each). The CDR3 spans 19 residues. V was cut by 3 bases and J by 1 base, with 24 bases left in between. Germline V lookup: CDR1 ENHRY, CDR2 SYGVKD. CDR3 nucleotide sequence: TGTGCCATCAGTGACCCGTGGGCCGGGACGGGCCCCTTCCAAGAGACCCAGTACTTC. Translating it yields CAISDPWAGTGPFQETQYF.

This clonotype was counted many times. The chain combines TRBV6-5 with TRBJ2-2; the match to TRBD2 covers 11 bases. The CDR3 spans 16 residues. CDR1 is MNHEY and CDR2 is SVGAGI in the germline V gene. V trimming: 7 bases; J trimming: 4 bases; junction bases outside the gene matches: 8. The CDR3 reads CASTLTSGSGTGELFF. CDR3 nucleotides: TGTGCCAGCACCTTAACTAGCGGGAGTGGCACCGGGGAGCTGTTTTTT.

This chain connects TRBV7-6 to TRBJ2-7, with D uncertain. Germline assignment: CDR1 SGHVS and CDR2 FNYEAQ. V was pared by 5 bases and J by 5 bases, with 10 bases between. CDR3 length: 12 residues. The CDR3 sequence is CASSQNWDEQYF. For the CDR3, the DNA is TGTGCCAGCAGCCAGAATTGGGACGAGCAGTACTTC.

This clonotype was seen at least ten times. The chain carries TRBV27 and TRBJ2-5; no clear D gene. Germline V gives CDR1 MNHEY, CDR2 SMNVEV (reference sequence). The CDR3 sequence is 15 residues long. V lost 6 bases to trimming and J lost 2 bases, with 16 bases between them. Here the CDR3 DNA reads TGTGCCAGCAGCCCCGAAGTTGTGGGACAAGAGACCCAGTACTTC. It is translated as CASSPEVVGQETQYF.

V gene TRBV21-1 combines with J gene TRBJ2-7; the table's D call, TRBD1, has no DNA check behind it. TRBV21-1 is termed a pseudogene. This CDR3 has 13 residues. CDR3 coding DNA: TGTGCCAGCAGCACACTAGACAGCTACGAGCAGTACTTC. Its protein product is CASSTLDSYEQYF.

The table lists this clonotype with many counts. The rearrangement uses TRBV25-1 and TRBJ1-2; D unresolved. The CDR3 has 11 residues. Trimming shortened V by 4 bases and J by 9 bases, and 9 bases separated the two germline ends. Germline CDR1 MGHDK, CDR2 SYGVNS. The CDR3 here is CASSGGGSYTF. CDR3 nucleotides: TGTGCCAGCAGTGGGGGAGGTAGCTACACCTTC.

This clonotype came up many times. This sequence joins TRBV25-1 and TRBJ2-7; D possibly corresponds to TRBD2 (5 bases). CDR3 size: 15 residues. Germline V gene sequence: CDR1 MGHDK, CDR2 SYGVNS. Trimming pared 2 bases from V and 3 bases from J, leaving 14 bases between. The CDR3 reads CASSEPGGSSYEQYF. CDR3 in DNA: TGTGCCAGCAGTGAACCCGGTGGGAGCAGCTACGAGCAGTACTTC.

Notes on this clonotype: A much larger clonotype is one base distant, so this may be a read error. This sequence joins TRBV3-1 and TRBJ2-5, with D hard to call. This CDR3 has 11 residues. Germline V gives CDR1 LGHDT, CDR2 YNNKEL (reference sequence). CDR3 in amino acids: CTSSRSLTQYF. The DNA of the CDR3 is TGTACCAGCAGCCGATCCCTGACCCAGTACTTC.

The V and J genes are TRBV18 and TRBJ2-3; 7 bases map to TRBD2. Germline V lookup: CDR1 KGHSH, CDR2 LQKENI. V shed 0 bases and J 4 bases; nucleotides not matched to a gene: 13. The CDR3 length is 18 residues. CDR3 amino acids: CASSPPGSAGVAADTQYF. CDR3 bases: TGTGCCAGCTCACCACCGGGCTCGGCGGGAGTAGCGGCAGATACGCAGTATTTT. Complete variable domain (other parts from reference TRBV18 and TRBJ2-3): NAGVMQNPRHLVRRRGQEARLRCSPMKGHSHVYWYRQLPEEGLKFMVYLQKENIIDESGMPKERFSAEFPKEGPSILRIQQVVRGDSAAYFCASSPPGSAGVAADTQYFGPGTRLTVL.

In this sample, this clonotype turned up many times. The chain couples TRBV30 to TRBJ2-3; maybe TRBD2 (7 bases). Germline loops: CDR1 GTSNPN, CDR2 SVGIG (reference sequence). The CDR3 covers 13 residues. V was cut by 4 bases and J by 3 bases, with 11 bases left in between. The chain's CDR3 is CAWNGGRTDTQYF. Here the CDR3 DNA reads TGTGCCTGGAACGGGGGGCGGACAGATACGCAGTATTTT.

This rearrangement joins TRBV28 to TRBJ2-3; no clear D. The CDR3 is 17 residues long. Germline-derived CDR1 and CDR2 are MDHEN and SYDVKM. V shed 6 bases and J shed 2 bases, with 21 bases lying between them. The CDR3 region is CASRSPQLFGTTDTQYF. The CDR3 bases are TGTGCCAGCAGGAGCCCGCAGCTTTTCGGTACCACAGATACGCAGTATTTT.

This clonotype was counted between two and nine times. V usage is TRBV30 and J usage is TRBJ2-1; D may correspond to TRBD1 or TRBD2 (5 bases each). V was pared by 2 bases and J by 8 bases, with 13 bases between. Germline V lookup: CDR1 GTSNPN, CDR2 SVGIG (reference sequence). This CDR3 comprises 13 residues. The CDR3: CAWSRWGTDEQFF. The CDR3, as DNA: TGTGCCTGGAGTAGGTGGGGGACCGATGAGCAGTTCTTC.

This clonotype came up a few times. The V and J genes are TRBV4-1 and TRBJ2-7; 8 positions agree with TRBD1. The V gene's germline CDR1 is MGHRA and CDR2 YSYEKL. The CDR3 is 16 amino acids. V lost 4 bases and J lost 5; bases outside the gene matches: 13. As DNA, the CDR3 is TGCGCCAGCAGCCTACAGCCCGGACAGGGAACCCACGAGCAGTACTTC. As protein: CASSLQPGQGTHEQYF.

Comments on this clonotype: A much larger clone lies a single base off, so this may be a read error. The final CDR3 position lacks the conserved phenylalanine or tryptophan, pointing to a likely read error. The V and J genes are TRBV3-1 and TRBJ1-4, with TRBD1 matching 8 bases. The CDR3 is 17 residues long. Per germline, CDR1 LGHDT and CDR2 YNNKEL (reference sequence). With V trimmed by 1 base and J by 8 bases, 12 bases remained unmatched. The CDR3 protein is CASSQVGTGPIGEKLFS. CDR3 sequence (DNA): TGTGCCAGCAGCCAAGTCGGGACAGGCCCGATAGGGGAAAAACTGTTTTCT.

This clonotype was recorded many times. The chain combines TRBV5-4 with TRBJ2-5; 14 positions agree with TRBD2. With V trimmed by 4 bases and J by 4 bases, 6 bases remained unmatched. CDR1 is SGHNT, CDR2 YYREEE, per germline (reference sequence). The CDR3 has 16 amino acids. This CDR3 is CASSLRLAGGVETQYF. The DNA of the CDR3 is TGTGCCAGCAGCCTGCGACTAGCGGGAGGGGTAGAGACCCAGTACTTC.

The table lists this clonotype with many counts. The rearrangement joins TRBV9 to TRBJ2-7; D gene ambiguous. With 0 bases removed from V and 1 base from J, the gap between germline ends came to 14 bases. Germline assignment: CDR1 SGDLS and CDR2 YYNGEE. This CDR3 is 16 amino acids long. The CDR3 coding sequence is TGTGCCAGCAGCGTAGCCCGGGTTCCCTTGTCCTACGAGCAGTACTTC. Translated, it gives CASSVARVPLSYEQYF.

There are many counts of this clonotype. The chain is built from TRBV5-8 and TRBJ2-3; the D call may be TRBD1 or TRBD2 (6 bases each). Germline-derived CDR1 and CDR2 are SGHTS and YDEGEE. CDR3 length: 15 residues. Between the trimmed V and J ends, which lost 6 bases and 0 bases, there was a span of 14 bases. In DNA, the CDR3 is TGTGCCAGCATCAACCGGGGGCATAGCACAGATACGCAGTATTTT. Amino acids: CASINRGHSTDTQYF.